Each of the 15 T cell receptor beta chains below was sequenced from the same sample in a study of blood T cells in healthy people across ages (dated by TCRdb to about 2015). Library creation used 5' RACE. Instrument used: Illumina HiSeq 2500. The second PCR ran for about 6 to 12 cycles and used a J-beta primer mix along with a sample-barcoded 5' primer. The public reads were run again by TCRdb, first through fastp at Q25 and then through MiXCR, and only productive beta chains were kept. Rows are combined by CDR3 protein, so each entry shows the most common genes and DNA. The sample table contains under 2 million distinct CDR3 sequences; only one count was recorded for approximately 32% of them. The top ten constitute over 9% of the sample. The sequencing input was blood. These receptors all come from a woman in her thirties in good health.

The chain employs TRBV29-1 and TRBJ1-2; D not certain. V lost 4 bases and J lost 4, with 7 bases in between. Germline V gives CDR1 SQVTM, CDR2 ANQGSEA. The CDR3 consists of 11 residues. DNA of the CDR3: TGCAGCGTTGGTAGCGCCTATGGCTACACCTTC. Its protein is CSVGSAYGYTF.

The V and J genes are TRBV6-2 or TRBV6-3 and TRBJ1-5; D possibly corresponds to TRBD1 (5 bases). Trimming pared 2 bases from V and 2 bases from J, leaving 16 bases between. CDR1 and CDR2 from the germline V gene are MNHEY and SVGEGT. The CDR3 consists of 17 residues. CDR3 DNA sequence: TGTGCCAGCAGTTACGTGACAGAACGTCCGGGCAATCAGCCCCAGCATTTT. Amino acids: CASSYVTERPGNQPQHF.

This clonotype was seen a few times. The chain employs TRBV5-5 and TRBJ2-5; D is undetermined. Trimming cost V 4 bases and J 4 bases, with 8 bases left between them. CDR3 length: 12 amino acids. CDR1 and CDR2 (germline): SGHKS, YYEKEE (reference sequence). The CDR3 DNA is TGTGCCAGCAGCGACCCATTAGAGACCCAGTACTTC. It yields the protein CASSDPLETQYF.

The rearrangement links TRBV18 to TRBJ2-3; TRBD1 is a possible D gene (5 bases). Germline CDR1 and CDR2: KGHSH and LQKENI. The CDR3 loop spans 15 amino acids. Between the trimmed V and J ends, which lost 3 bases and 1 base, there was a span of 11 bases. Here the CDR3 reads CASSPPVQGTDTQYF. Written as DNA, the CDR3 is TGTGCCAGCTCACCGCCGGTACAGGGCACAGATACGCAGTATTTT.

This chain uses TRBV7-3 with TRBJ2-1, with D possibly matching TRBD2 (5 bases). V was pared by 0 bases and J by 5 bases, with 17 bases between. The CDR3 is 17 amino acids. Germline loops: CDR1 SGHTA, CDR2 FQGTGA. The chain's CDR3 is CASSLTPPWGEDNEQFF. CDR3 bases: TGTGCCAGCAGCTTAACCCCCCCCTGGGGAGAAGACAATGAGCAGTTCTTC.

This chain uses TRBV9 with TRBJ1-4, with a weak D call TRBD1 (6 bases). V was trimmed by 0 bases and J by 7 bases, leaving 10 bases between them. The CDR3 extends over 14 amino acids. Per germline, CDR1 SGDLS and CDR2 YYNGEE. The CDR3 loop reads CASSVGTGSEKLFF. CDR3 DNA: TGTGCCAGCAGCGTAGGAACAGGGAGTGAAAAACTGTTTTTT.

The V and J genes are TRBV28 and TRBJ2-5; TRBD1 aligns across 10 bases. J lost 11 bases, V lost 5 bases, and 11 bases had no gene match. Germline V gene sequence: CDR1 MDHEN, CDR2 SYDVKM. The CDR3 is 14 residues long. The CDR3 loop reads CASSAGTGVFGQYF. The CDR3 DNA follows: TGTGCCAGCAGTGCCGGGACAGGGGTGTTCGGGCAGTACTTC.

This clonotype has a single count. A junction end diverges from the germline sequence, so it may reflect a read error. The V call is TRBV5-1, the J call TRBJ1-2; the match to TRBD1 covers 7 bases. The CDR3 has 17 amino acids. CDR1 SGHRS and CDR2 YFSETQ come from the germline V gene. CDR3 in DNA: TGCGCCAGCAGCTTGGTCCCCCAGGGGGGAATTAACTATGGCTACACCTTT. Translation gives CASSLVPQGGINYGYTF.

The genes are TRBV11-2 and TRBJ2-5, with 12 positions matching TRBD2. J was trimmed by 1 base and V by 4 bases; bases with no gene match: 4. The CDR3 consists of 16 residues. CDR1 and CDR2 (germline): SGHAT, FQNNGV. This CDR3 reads CASSSWTSGAQETQYF. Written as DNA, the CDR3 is TGTGCCAGCAGCTCATGGACTAGCGGGGCCCAAGAGACCCAGTACTTC. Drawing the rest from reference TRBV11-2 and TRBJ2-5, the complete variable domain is EAGVAQSPRYKIIEKRQSVAFWCNPISGHATLYWYQQILGQGPKLLIQFQNNGVVDDSQLPKDRFSAERLKGVDSTLKIQPAKLEDSAVYLCASSSWTSGAQETQYFGPGTRLLVL.

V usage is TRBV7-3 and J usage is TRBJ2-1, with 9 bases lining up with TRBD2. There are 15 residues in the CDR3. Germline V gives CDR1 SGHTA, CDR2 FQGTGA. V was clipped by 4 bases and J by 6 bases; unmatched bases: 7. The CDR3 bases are TGTGCCAGCAGCTCCCGGACTAGCGTAAGCAATGAGCAGTTCTTC. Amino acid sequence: CASSSRTSVSNEQFF.

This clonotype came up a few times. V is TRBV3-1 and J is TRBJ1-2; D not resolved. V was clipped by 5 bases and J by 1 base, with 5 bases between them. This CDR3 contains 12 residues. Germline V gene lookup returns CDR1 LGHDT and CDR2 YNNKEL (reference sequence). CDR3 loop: CASSTNNYGYTF. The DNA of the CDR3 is TGTGCCAGCAGCACCAATAACTATGGCTACACCTTC.

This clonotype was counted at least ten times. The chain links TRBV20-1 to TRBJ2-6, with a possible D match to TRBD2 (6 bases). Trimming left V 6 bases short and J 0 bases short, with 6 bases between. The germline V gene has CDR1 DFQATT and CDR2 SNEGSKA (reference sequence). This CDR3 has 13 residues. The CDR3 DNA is TGCAGTGCCGGGGGCTCTGGGGCCAACGTCCTGACTTTC. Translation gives CSAGGSGANVLTF.

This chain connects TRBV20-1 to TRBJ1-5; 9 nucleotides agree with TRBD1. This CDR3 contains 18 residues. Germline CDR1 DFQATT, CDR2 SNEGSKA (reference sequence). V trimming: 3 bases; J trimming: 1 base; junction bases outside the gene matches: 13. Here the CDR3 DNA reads TGCAGTGCTAGGTCTGGGACAGGGATTTTCGGGAGCAATCAGCCCCAGCATTTT. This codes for CSARSGTGIFGSNQPQHF.

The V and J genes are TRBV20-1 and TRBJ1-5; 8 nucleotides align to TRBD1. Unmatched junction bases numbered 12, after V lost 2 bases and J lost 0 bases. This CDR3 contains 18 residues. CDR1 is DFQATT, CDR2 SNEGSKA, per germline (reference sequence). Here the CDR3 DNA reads TGCAGTGCTAGACATCAGACAGGGGACGATTATAGCAATCAGCCCCAGCATTTT. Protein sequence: CSARHQTGDDYSNQPQHF.

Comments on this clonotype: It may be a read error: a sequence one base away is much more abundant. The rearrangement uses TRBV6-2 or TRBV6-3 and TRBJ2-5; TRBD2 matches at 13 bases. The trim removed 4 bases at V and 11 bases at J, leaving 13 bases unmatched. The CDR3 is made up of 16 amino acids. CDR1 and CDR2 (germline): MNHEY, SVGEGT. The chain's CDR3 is CASSWGTSGDPYVQYF. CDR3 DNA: TGTGCCAGCAGTTGGGGGACTAGCGGGGATCCCTACGTGCAGTACTTC.